This section outlines one TCR beta chain sequence together with its context. The data were produced by immunoSEQ multiplex PCR, yet TCRdb's version contains in-frame clones alone and is incomplete. The sample carries approximately 220,000 clones, around 94% recorded once. The entry originates in a study of control samples from healthy donors and cancer patients. Germline V lookup: CDR1 MDHEN, CDR2 SYDVKM. This CDR3 is built from 17 residues. V was trimmed by 1 base and J by 4 bases, leaving 17 bases between them. The sequence came from a man over 45 in good health. The V call is TRBV28, the J call TRBJ1-3; a weak D match, TRBD1 (5 bases). Sequenced input: blood. Written as DNA, the CDR3 is TGTGCCAGCAGTTTATCAGGGAAGGCCGCAAGCGGAAACACCATATATTTT. Encoded protein: CASSLSGKAASGNTIYF.